Below, 30 T cell receptor beta chains from the same sample are listed, as sequenced in a study of CXCR3-negative and CXCR3-positive naive CD8 T cells. Study-level results: More hydrophobic TRB CDR3s were found in CXCR3-positive naive cells than in CXCR3-negative naive cells.

Antigens for these TCRs are unknown. In preparing the TRB cDNA libraries, 5' RACE with UMI labels was used. TCRdb reanalyzed the 5' RACE reads, giving one entry per CDR3 protein sequence and no DNA. Recorded for this sample: approximately 130,000 distinct CDR3 sequences. Sequenced sample: naive CXCR3+ CD8+ T cells from blood. The subset is: CD45RO-CCR7+CD27+CD95- naive CD8+ T cells expressing CXCR3 (TNR3+). These receptors all stem from a human donor in good health. Some clones in this sample may be carry-over from other donors' samples.

The chain combines TRBV7-8 with TRBJ2-5; TCRdb picks TRBD2, but there is no DNA to check that call. Germline CDR1 reads SGHVS; CDR2 reads FQNEAQ. The CDR3 loop spans 15 amino acids. The CDR3 protein is CASSFLAEFQETQYF.

The chain is built from TRBV28 and TRBJ2-5; TCRdb lists TRBD1, though no DNA is available to test this call. This CDR3 has 14 residues. The V gene's germline CDR1 is MDHEN and CDR2 SYDVKM. CDR3 region: CASSGRQNQETQYF.

The chain is built from TRBV15 and TRBJ2-5; with no DNA, the TCRdb D assignment of TRBD2 cannot be verified. Germline V gene data show CDR1 as LNHNV and CDR2 as YYDKDF (reference sequence). CDR3 size: 15 residues. The CDR3 here is CATSSGLQTQETQCF.

The chain uses TRBV6-2 or TRBV6-3 and TRBJ2-5; TCRdb's D call, TRBD2, is unchecked because there is no DNA. Per the germline V gene, CDR1 is MNHEY and CDR2 is SVGEGT. The CDR3 extends over 17 amino acids. The CDR3 spells CASSTPAGGAFQETQYF.

V usage is TRBV6-1 and J usage is TRBJ2-1; TCRdb's D call of TRBD2 is untestable without DNA. This CDR3 spans 14 amino acids. Looked up from germline, CDR1 is MNHNS and CDR2 is SASEGT. The chain's CDR3 is CASSALAEYNEQFF.

The chain is built from TRBV28 and TRBJ2-7; the TCRdb D gene call, TRBD1, has no DNA to confirm it. This CDR3 has 17 amino acids. From germline, CDR1 is MDHEN and CDR2 SYDVKM. The CDR3 is CASSLGVGGRIYNEQYF.

The CDR3 region is CASKEGGRLSYEQYF. The chain links TRBV2 to TRBJ2-7; TCRdb selects TRBD1, and the lack of DNA leaves this call unchecked. The CDR3 sequence is 15 residues long. Germline CDR1 and CDR2: SNHLY and FYNNEI. Together with reference TRBV2 and TRBJ2-7, the CDR3 gives the full variable domain: EPEVTQTPSHQVTQMGQEVILRCVPISNHLYFYWYRQILGQKVEFLVSFYNNEISEKSEIFDDQFSVERPDGSNFTLKIRSTKLEDSAMYFCASKEGGRLSYEQYFGPGTRLTVT.

The genes are TRBV28 and TRBJ2-5; lacking DNA, the TRBD1 call made by TCRdb goes unchecked. This CDR3 comprises 15 residues. The germline V gene encodes CDR1 MDHEN and CDR2 SYDVKM. The CDR3 is CASSSIHGGKETQYF.

The chain recombines TRBV27 with TRBJ1-1; TCRdb lists TRBD1, though no DNA is available to test this call. The germline gives CDR1 MNHEY, CDR2 SMNVEV (reference sequence). CDR3 length equals 14 residues. CDR3 protein: CASSLQGVNTEAFF.

The V and J genes are TRBV29-1 and TRBJ2-3; TCRdb's assignment of TRBD1 cannot be checked, as there is no DNA. Per the germline V gene, CDR1 is SQVTM and CDR2 is ANQGSEA. The CDR3 covers 13 residues. The CDR3 here is CSVWGDSGDTQYF.

The rearrangement links TRBV5-1 to TRBJ1-1; the D call from TCRdb, TRBD1, cannot be confirmed without DNA. CDR3 length equals 18 residues. Per the germline V gene, CDR1 is SGHRS and CDR2 is YFSETQ. CDR3 in amino acids: CASSLGPTGTGENTEAFF. Supplemented by reference TRBV5-1 and TRBJ1-1, the full variable domain reads KAGVTQTPRYLIKTRGQQVTLSCSPISGHRSVSWYQQTPGQGLQFLFEYFSETQRNKGNFPGRFSGRQFSNSRSEMNVSTLELGDSALYLCASSLGPTGTGENTEAFFGQGTRLTVV.

V gene TRBV6-1 combines with J gene TRBJ2-6. The CDR3 is made up of 14 amino acids. Germline V gene sequence: CDR1 MNHNS, CDR2 SASEGT. CDR3 loop: CASRQVSGANVLTF.

This rearrangement joins TRBV7-2 to TRBJ2-7; TCRdb gives TRBD2 as the D gene, but with no DNA this cannot be confirmed. The germline CDR1 and CDR2 sequences are SGHTA and FQGNSA. The CDR3 totals 15 residues. The CDR3 region is CASSLVSSGGAEQYF.

This chain joins TRBV12-3 or TRBV12-4 and TRBJ2-1. The CDR3 has 14 residues. The CDR3 protein is CASSLGGFSNEQFF.

The chain recombines TRBV7-9 with TRBJ2-3; TCRdb's D gene call, TRBD1, goes unchecked for lack of DNA. CDR1 is SEHNR and CDR2 is FQNEAQ in the germline V gene (reference sequence). This CDR3 spans 17 amino acids. The CDR3 is CASSFSRGAPITDTQYF. Full variable domain (rest looked up from reference TRBV7-9 and TRBJ2-3): DTGVSQNPRHKITKRGQNVTFRCDPISEHNRLYWYRQTLGQGPEFLTYFQNEAQLEKSRLLSDRFSAERPKGSFSTLEIQRTEQGDSAMYLCASSFSRGAPITDTQYFGPGTRLTVL.

V gene TRBV15 combines with J gene TRBJ2-5; TCRdb's D call of TRBD1 is untestable without DNA. CDR3 size: 16 residues. CDR1 and CDR2 (germline): LNHNV, YYDKDF (reference sequence). The CDR3: CATSTRGGTIQETQYF.

This chain uses TRBV5-6 with TRBJ2-2. Germline V gives CDR1 SGHDT, CDR2 YYEEEE. This CDR3 has 14 amino acids. The chain's CDR3 is CASTSILNTGELFF.

The rearrangement joins TRBV30 to TRBJ2-3. The germline CDR1 and CDR2 sequences are GTSNPN and SVGIG (reference sequence). The CDR3 is made up of 13 amino acids. This CDR3 is CAADFGSTDTQYF.

V gene TRBV20-1 combines with J gene TRBJ2-1; TCRdb's assignment of TRBD1 cannot be checked, as there is no DNA. Looked up from germline, CDR1 is DFQATT and CDR2 is SNEGSKA (reference sequence). This CDR3 has 13 amino acids. The CDR3 sequence: CSARAWTYNEQFF.

This sequence joins TRBV7-9 and TRBJ1-5; as DNA is missing, the TRBD1 call by TCRdb cannot be tested. Germline assignment: CDR1 SEHNR and CDR2 FQNEAQ (reference sequence). The CDR3 is 17 amino acids. The CDR3 loop reads CASSLAWGQGAGQPQHF.

This chain joins TRBV6-5 and TRBJ2-3. The CDR3 contains 13 residues. CDR1 and CDR2 from the germline V gene are MNHEY and SVGAGI. The chain's CDR3 is CASSVSFTDTQYF.

The rearrangement uses TRBV29-1 and TRBJ2-2; TCRdb designates TRBD1, a call that cannot be tested without DNA. The germline gives CDR1 SQVTM, CDR2 ANQGSEA. The CDR3 is 14 amino acids. CDR3 sequence: CSVERRDSTGELFF.

V is TRBV6-6 and J is TRBJ1-5. Germline assignment: CDR1 MNHNY and CDR2 SVGAGI (reference sequence). This CDR3 is built from 14 residues. CDR3 in amino acids: CASSSSGMGGPQHF.

J is TRBJ1-6 and V is TRBV20-1; absent DNA, TCRdb's TRBD1 call cannot be checked. Germline V gene data show CDR1 as DFQATT and CDR2 as SNEGSKA (reference sequence). The CDR3 has 14 amino acids. The CDR3 spells CSATYPGQAISVHF.

The chain couples TRBV20-1 to TRBJ2-5. The CDR3 contains 12 residues. CDR1 DFQATT and CDR2 SNEGSKA come from the germline V gene (reference sequence). CDR3 sequence reads: CSARDVGWAQYF.

J is TRBJ2-7 and V is TRBV20-1. The CDR3 totals 14 residues. Germline CDR1 reads DFQATT; CDR2 reads SNEGSKA (reference sequence). CDR3 region: CSARDYRNSYEQYF.

V usage is TRBV15 and J usage is TRBJ1-1; TCRdb calls TRBD1, which cannot be checked without DNA. CDR1 and CDR2 from the germline V gene are LNHNV and YYDKDF (reference sequence). The CDR3 sequence is 17 residues long. The CDR3 sequence is CATSRAWYGTFRTEAFF.

This chain uses TRBV20-1 with TRBJ2-5; the D call of TRBD1 rests on TCRdb alone, since no DNA is present to check it. The CDR3 is 15 amino acids. Germline loops: CDR1 DFQATT, CDR2 SNEGSKA (reference sequence). The chain's CDR3 is CSARARGWSWETQYF.

Here the CDR3 reads CASSLGLAGGLWNEQFF. The genes are TRBV13 and TRBJ2-1; TCRdb gives TRBD1 as the D gene, but with no DNA this cannot be confirmed. This CDR3 spans 17 amino acids. Per the germline V gene, CDR1 is PRHDT and CDR2 is FYEKMQ (reference sequence).

This chain links TRBV28 with TRBJ2-7; there is no DNA to check the TCRdb D call of TRBD1. Germline V gives CDR1 MDHEN, CDR2 SYDVKM. This CDR3 has 15 amino acids. Here the CDR3 reads CASSRGTGQGYEQYF. Based on the CDR3 plus reference TRBV28 and TRBJ2-7, the full variable domain is DVKVTQSSRYLVKRTGEKVFLECVQDMDHENMFWYRQDPGLGLRLIYFSYDVKMKEKGDIPEGYSVSREKKERFSLILESASTNQTSMYLCASSRGTGQGYEQYFGPGTRLTVT.